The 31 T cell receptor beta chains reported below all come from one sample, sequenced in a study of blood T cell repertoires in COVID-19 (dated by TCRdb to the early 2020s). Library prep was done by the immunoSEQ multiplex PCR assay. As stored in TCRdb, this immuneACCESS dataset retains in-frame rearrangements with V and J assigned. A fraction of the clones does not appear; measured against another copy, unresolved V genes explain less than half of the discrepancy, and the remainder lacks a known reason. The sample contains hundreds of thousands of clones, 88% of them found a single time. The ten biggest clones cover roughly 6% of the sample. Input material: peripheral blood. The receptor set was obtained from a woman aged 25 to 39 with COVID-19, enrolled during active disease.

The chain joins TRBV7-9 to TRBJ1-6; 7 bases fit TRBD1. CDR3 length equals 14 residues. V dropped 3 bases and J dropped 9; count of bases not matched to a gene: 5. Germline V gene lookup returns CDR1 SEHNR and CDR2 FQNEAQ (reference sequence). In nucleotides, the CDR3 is TGTGCCAGCAGCTTGGAGGGGGCGCTTTCACCCCTCCACTTT. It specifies CASSLEGALSPLHF. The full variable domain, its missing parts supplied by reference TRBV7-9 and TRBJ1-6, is DTGVSQNPRHKITKRGQNVTFRCDPISEHNRLYWYRQTLGQGPEFLTYFQNEAQLEKSRLLSDRFSAERPKGSFSTLEIQRTEQGDSAMYLCASSLEGALSPLHFGNGTRLTVT.

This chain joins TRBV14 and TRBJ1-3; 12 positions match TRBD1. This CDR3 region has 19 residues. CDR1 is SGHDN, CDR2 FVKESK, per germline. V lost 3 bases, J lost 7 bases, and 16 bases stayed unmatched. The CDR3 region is CASSHPTWGQGAAWNTIYF. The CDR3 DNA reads TGTGCCAGCAGCCACCCAACTTGGGGACAGGGGGCGGCTTGGAACACCATATATTTT. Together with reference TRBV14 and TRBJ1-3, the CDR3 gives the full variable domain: EAGVTQFPSHSVIEKGQTVTLRCDPISGHDNLYWYRRVMGKEIKFLLHFVKESKQDESGMPNNRFLAERTGGTYSTLKVQPAELEDSGVYFCASSHPTWGQGAAWNTIYFGEGSWLTVV.

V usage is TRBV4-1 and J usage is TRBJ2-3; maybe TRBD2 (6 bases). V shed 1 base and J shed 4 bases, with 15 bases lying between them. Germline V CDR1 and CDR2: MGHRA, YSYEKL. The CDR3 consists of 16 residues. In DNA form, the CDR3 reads TGCGCCAGCAGCCAAGTCGGGGGTTTCGCGGCAGATACGCAGTATTTT. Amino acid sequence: CASSQVGGFAADTQYF.

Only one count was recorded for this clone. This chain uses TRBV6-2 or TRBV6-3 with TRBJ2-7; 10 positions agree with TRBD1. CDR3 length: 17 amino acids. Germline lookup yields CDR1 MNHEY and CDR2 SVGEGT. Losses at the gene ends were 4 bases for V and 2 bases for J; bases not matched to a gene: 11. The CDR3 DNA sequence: TGTGCCAGCAGTTCTATACGCCGGGACAGGGGCCCCTACGAGCAGTACTTC. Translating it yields CASSSIRRDRGPYEQYF.

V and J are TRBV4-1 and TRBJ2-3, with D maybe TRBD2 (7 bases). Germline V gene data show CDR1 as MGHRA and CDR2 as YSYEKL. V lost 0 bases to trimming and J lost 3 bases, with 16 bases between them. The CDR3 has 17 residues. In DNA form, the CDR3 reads TGCGCCAGCAGCCAAGATCGAGGGGGAGGGCCAACAGATACGCAGTATTTT. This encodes CASSQDRGGGPTDTQYF.

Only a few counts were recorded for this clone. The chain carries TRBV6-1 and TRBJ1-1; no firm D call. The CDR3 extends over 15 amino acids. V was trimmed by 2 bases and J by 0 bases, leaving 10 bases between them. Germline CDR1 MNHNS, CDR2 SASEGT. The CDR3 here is CASSEYGRMNTEAFF. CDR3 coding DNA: TGTGCCAGCAGTGAATACGGTCGTATGAACACTGAAGCTTTCTTT.

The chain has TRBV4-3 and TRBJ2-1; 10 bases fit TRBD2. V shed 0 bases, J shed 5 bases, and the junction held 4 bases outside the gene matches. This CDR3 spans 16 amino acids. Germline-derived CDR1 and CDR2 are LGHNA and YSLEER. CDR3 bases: TGCGCCAGCAGCCAAGATCCGAGCGGGAGGGACAATGAGCAGTTCTTC. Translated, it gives CASSQDPSGRDNEQFF.

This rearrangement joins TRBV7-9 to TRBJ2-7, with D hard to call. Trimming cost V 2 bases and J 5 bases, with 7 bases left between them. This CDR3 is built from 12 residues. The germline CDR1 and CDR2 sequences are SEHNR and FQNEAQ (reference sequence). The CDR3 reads CASSLRQDEQYF. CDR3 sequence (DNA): TGTGCCAGCAGCTTAAGACAAGACGAGCAGTACTTC.

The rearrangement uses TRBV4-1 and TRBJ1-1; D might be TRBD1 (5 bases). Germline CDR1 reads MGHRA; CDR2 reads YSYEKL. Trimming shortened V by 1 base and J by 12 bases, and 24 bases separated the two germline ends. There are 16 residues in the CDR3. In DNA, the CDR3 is TGCGCCAGCAGCCAAGTTGTGACAGTTGGTTTCTTTGGGTCTTTCTTT. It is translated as CASSQVVTVGFFGSFF.

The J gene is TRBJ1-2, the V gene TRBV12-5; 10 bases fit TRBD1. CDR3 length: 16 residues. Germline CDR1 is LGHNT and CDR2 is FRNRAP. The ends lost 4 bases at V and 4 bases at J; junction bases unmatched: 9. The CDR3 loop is CASGSWWTGGPYGYTF. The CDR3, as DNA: TGTGCTAGTGGTTCATGGTGGACAGGGGGACCCTATGGCTACACCTTC.

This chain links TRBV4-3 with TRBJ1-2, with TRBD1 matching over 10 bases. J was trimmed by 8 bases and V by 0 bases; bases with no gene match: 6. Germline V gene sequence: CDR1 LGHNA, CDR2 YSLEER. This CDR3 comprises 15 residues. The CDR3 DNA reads TGCGCCAGCAGCCAAGAGGGCGGACAGGGGGAAGGCTACACCTTC. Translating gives CASSQEGGQGEGYTF.

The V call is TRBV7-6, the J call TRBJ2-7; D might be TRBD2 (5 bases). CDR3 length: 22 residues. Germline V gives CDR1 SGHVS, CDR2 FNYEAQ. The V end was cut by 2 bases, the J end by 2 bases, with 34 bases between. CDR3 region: CASSLKERRLYETRWIPYEQYV. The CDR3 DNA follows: TGTGCCAGCAGCTTAAAGGAGCGGAGGTTGTATGAAACACGTTGGATCCCCTACGAGCAGTACGTC.

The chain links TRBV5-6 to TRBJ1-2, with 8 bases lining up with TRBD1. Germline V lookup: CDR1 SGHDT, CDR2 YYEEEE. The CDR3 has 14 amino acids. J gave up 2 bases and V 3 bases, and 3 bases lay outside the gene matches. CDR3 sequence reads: CASSWGQANYGYTF. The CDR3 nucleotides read TGTGCCAGCAGCTGGGGACAGGCCAACTATGGCTACACCTTC.

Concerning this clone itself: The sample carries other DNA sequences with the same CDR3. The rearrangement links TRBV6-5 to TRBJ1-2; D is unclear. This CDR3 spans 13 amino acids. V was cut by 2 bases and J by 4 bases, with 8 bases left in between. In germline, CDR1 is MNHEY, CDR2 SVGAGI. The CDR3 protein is CASSYEGGYGYTF. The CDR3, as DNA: TGTGCCAGCAGTTACGAGGGAGGCTATGGCTACACCTTC.

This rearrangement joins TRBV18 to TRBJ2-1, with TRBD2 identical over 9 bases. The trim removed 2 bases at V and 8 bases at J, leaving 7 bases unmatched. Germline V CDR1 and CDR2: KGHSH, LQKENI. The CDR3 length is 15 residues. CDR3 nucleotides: TGTGCCAGCTCACCAGGGCGGGGGGGCGTGTATGAGCAGTTCTTC. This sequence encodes CASSPGRGGVYEQFF.

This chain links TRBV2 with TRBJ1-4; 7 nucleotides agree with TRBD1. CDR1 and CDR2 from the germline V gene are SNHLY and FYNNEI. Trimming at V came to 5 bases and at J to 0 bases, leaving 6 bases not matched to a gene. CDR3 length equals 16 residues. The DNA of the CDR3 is TGTGCCAGCAGTCCTACAGGGGCAGCAACTAATGAAAAACTGTTTTTT. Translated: CASSPTGAATNEKLFF.

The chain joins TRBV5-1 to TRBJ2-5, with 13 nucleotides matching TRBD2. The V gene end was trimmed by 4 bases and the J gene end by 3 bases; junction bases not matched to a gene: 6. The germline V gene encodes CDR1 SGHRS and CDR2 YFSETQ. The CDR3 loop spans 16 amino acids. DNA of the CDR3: TGCGCCAGCAGCCTTTGGACTAGCGGGAGCGAAGAGACCCAGTACTTC. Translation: CASSLWTSGSEETQYF.

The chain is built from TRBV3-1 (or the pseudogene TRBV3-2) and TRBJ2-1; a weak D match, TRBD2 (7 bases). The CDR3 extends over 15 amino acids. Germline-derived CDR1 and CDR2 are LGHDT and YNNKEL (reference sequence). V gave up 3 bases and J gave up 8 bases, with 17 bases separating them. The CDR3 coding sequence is TGTGCCAGCAGCCACACTAGGGGGGGTTCCGATGAGCAGTTCTTC. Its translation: CASSHTRGGSDEQFF.

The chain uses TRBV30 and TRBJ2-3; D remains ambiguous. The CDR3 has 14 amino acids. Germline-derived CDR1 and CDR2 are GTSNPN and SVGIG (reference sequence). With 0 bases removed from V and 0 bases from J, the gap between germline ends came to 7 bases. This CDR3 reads CAWSVVESTDTQYF. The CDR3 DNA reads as TGTGCCTGGAGTGTAGTAGAGAGCACAGATACGCAGTATTTT.

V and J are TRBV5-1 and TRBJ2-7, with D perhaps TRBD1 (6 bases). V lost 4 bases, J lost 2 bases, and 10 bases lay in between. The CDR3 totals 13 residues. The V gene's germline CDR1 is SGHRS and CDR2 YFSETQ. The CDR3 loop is CASSLDRTYEQYF. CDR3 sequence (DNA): TGCGCCAGCAGCCTGGACAGAACCTACGAGCAGTACTTC.

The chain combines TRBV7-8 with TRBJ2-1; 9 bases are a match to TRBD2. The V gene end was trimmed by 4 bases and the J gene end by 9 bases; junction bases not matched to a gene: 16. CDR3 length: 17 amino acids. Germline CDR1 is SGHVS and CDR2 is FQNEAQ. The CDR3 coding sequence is TGTGCCAGCAGCTCCTGGGTTAGCGGGAGAACTCACGGTGAGCAGTTCTTC. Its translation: CASSSWVSGRTHGEQFF.

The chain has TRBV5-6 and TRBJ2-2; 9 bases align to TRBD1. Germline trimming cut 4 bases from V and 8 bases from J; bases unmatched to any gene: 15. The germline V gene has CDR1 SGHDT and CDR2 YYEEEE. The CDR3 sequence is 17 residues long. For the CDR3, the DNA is TGTGCCAGCAGCGTACGCCCCGGGACAGGGCGTGGTGGGGAGCTGTTTTTT. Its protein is CASSVRPGTGRGGELFF.

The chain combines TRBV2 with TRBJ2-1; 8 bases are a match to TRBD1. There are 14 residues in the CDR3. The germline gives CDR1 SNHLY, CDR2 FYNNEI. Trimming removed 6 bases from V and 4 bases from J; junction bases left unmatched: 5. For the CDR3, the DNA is TGTGCCAGCAGCGGGGGACAGGTGTACAATGAGCAGTTCTTC. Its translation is CASSGGQVYNEQFF.

CDR3 DNA sequence: TGCGCCAGCAGCTCCAGGGAGGCCCGGAGCTCCTACAATGAGCAGTTCTTC. Protein product: CASSSREARSSYNEQFF. This chain connects TRBV5-1 to TRBJ2-1, with a tentative D call TRBD2 (6 bases). Looked up from germline, CDR1 is SGHRS and CDR2 is YFSETQ. The CDR3 is 17 residues long. Trimming removed 3 bases at V and 0 bases at J, with 16 bases between.

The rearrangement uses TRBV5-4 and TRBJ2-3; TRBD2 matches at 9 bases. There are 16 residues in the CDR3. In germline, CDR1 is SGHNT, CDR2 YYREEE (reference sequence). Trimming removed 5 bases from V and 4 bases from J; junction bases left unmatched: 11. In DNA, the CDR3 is TGTGCCAGCAGTACCTCTGCGGGAGGGCCTGCAGATACGCAGTATTTT. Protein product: CASSTSAGGPADTQYF. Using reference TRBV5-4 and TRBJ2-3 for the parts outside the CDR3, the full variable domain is ETGVTQSPTHLIKTRGQQVTLRCSSQSGHNTVSWYQQALGQGPQFIFQYYREEENGRGNFPPRFSGLQFPNYSSELNVNALELDDSALYLCASSTSAGGPADTQYFGPGTRLTVL.

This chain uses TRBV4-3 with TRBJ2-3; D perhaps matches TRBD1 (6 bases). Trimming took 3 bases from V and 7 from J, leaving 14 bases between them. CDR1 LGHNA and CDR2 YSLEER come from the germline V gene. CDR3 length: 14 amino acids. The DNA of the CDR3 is TGCGCCAGCAGCCAGCCGGGACACGGACATACGCAGTATTTT. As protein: CASSQPGHGHTQYF.

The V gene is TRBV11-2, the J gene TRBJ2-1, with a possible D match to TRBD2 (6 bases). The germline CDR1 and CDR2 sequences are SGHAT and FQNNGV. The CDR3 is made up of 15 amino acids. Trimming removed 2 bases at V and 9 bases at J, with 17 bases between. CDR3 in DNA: TGTGCCAGCAGCTTACCTCACACGGGGGATGGTGAGCAGTTCTTC. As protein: CASSLPHTGDGEQFF.

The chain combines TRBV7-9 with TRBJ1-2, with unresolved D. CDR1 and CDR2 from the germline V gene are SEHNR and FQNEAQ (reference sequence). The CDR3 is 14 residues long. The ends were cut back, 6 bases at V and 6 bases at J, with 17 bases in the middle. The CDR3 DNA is TGTGCCAGCAGGCCACCCCCAGTGTTACATGGCTACACCTTC. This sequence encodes CASRPPPVLHGYTF.

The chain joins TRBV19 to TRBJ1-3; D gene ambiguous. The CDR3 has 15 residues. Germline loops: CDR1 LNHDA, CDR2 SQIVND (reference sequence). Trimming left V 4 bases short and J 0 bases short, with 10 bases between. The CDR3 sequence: CASSNLVSSGNTIYF. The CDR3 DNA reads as TGTGCCAGTAGTAACCTGGTGAGCTCTGGAAACACCATATATTTT.

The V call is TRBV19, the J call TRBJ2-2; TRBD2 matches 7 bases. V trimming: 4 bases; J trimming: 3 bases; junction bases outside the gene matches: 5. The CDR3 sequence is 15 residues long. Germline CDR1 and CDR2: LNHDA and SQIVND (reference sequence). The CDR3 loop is CASSNGGTDTGELFF. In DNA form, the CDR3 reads TGTGCCAGTAGTAACGGGGGGACGGACACCGGGGAGCTGTTTTTT.

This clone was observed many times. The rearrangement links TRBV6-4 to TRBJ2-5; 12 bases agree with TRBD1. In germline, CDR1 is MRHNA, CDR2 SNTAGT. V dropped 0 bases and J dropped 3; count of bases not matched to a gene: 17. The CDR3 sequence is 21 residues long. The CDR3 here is CASSDSRWVIKGQGAKETQYF. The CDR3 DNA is TGTGCCAGCAGTGACTCCAGGTGGGTTATTAAGGGACAGGGGGCGAAAGAGACCCAGTACTTC.